This is a list of T cell receptor beta chains from one sample in a study of T cell repertoires in cytomegalovirus infection. MiXCR, run by TCRdb on the reads, gives a single entry per CDR3 protein. The data contain more than 150,000 distinct CDR3 sequences, about 20% of them seen just once; the ten biggest clones take up around 2.7%. Input material: PBMCs. The receptors derive from a human donor in good health (CMV status not recorded). Some clones in this sample may be carry-over from other donors' samples. Each CDR3 is given with its conserved first and last residue. A D gene is named only where the DNA matches it firmly. Only part of the rows carry a size: once, few, many, or a class if the clone is expanded.

TRBV7-2,TRBJ2-1,many,-,CASKGGRYNEQFF,TGTGCCAGCAAGGGGGGGCGGTACAATGAGCAGTTCTTC
TRBV12-3/TRBV12-4,TRBJ2-1,many,TRBD2,CASSHALAGDYNEQFF,TGTGCCAGCAGTCACGCTCTAGCGGGAGACTACAATGAGCAGTTCTTC
TRBV7-2,TRBJ2-5,few,-,CASSLWSGPQYF,TGTGCCAGCAGCTTATGGTCCGGTCCCCAGTACTTC
TRBV7-8,TRBJ2-7,many,-,CASSPSVYEQYF,TGTGCCAGCAGTCCGTCGGTCTACGAGCAGTACTTC
TRBV25-1,TRBJ1-4,-,-,CASSEWTDRGEKLFF,TGTGCCAGCAGTGAATGGACTGATAGAGGAGAAAAACTGTTTTTT
TRBV2,TRBJ1-4,few,-,CASSAQGSTNEKLFF,TGTGCCAGCAGTGCCCAGGGGTCAACTAATGAAAAACTGTTTTTT
TRBV30,TRBJ2-6,many,-,CAWRTGANVLTF,TGTGCCTGGAGAACTGGGGCCAACGTCCTGACTTTC
TRBV27,TRBJ2-1,many,TRBD2,CASRSGRANDEQFF,TGTGCCAGCAGAAGCGGGAGGGCCAATGATGAGCAGTTCTTC
TRBV12-5,TRBJ2-1,few,TRBD2,CASGFYSGSPNNEQFF,TGTGCTAGTGGTTTCTATAGCGGGAGCCCTAACAATGAGCAGTTCTTC
TRBV2,TRBJ2-1,few,-,CASQGYEQFF,TGTGCCAGCCAGGGGTATGAGCAGTTCTTC
TRBV2,TRBJ2-2,few,-,CATQRGATNTGELFF,TGTGCTACCCAGAGGGGGGCCACGAACACCGGGGAGCTGTTTTTT
TRBV11-3,TRBJ2-7,few,-,CASSSGRGRGGHEQYF,TGTGCCAGCAGCTCCGGTAGGGGCAGAGGAGGCCACGAGCAGTACTTC
TRBV28,TRBJ2-1,-,-,CASSEQTNEQFF,TGTGCCAGCAGCGAGCAGACAAATGAGCAGTTCTTC
TRBV29-1,TRBJ2-7,-,-,CSVEAGTGNYEQYF,TGCAGCGTTGAAGCGGGCACGGGGAACTACGAGCAGTACTTC
TRBV11-2,TRBJ2-3,many,TRBD2,CASSLNPPGVAGGRNTQYF,TGTGCCAGCAGCTTAAACCCGCCCGGGGTAGCGGGGGGGAGAAATACGCAGTATTTT
TRBV12-3/TRBV12-4,TRBJ2-7,few,TRBD1,CASSLGQTNEQYF,TGTGCCAGCAGTTTGGGACAGACGAACGAGCAGTACTTC
TRBV23-1,TRBJ1-6,many,-,CASSHRTEYNSPLHF,TGCGCCAGCAGTCACCGGACGGAGTATAATTCACCCCTCCACTTT
TRBV7-2,TRBJ2-3,many,-,CASSTLGATDTQYF,TGTGCCAGCAGCACCCTAGGGGCCACAGATACGCAGTATTTT
TRBV7-2,TRBJ2-5,-,TRBD2,CASSPRPSGRALGQETQYF,TGTGCCAGCAGCCCCCGCCCTAGCGGGAGGGCCCTCGGTCAAGAGACCCAGTACTTC
TRBV28,TRBJ2-2,-,-,CASKMTVYTVELFF,TGTGCCAGCAAGATGACAGTTTACACCGTGGAGCTGTTTTTT
TRBV15,TRBJ2-3,once,-,CATSRETGASTDTQYF,TGTGCCACCAGCAGAGAAACGGGTGCTAGCACAGATACGCAGTATTTT
TRBV4-2,TRBJ1-1,few,-,CASSLGGIEAFF,TGTGCCAGCAGCCTAGGGGGTATTGAAGCTTTCTTT
TRBV20-1,TRBJ2-5,-,-,CSVRRGQETQYF,TGCAGTGTCCGGAGGGGGCAAGAGACCCAGTACTTC
TRBV7-9,TRBJ1-1,few,-,CASSLGRGGRQDAFF,TGTGCCAGCAGCTTAGGACGGGGGGGAAGGCAGGATGCTTTCTTT
TRBV19,TRBJ2-6,few,-,CASSMSWSGANVLTF,TGTGCCAGTAGTATGTCATGGTCCGGGGCCAACGTCCTGACTTTC
TRBV7-2,TRBJ2-1,-,TRBD2,CASSRTSGISEQFF,TGTGCCAGCAGCCGGACTAGCGGGATCAGTGAGCAGTTCTTC
TRBV7-2,TRBJ2-3,many,TRBD2,CASSLQAGGPDTQYF,TGTGCCAGCAGCTTACAAGCGGGGGGACCAGATACGCAGTATTTT